One T cell receptor beta chain is described in this entry. The germline V gene has CDR1 SQVTM and CDR2 ANQGSEA. The CDR3 has 11 residues. V lost 0 bases and J 12 bases, leaving 11 bases between the germline ends. This specimen comes from a study of CD8 T cells in Susac syndrome. The authors reverse transcribed roughly 0.5 to 1 ug RNA with random hexamers. The immunoSEQ assay covered 54 Vbeta and 13 Jbeta segments for CDR3. Using its own MiXCR run on the immunoSEQ multiplex PCR reads, TCRdb lists one record per CDR3 protein. This table has over 350,000 distinct CDR3 sequences, approximately 85% appearing once.

Sequenced input: CD8+ T cells from PBMCs. The TCR sequence derives from a human donor with multiple sclerosis. This chain connects TRBV29-1 to TRBJ1-1; tentative D call: TRBD1 (5 bases). CDR3 sequence (DNA): TGCAGCGTTGAAGACAGGGCCGAGACTTTCTTT. Protein sequence: CSVEDRAETFF.